The 30 T cell receptor beta chains below were found in one sample sequenced in a study of patients and donors after allogeneic stem cell transplantation. TCRdb reprocessed the RT-PCR reads with MiXCR, giving one entry per CDR3 protein. Of about a million distinct CDR3 sequences in the sample, roughly 18% were seen once. Sequencing input: blood, either unsorted or a sorted T cell fraction (not recorded which). The receptors were gathered from a human donor who was either an allogeneic HSCT recipient or a stem cell or donor lymphocyte infusion donor (not recorded which). It is not recorded whose cells these are; they may come from a transplant donor.

This clonotype was found a few times. The V and J genes are TRBV4-1 and TRBJ2-1; D is unclear. Deletions cut 0 bases from V and 3 bases from J, with 6 bases between. From germline, CDR1 is MGHRA and CDR2 YSYEKL. The CDR3 length is 14 residues. The CDR3 DNA sequence: TGCGCCAGCAGCCAAGATACAGTCTACAATGAGCAGTTCTTC. It specifies CASSQDTVYNEQFF.

This chain links TRBV4-3 with TRBJ2-5; D might be TRBD1 (6 bases). V was shortened by 3 bases and J by 2 bases, with 13 bases between the two germline ends. Germline CDR1 LGHNA, CDR2 YSLEER. CDR3 length: 15 amino acids. CDR3 coding DNA: TGCGCCAGCAGCCAGCAGACAGGAGCTCAAGAGACCCAGTACTTC. Translated: CASSQQTGAQETQYF.

This chain joins TRBV7-9 and TRBJ2-5; D perhaps matches TRBD1 (6 bases). V lost 6 bases and J 2 bases, leaving 16 bases between the germline ends. Germline-derived CDR1 and CDR2 are SEHNR and FQNEAQ (reference sequence). The CDR3 consists of 15 residues. CDR3 nucleotide sequence: TGTGCCAGCAGAACGGACAGTATCCAACAAGAGACCCAGTACTTC. Its protein product is CASRTDSIQQETQYF.

The chain joins TRBV20-1 to TRBJ2-5; the D is unclear. Deletions cut 2 bases from V and 1 base from J, with 8 bases between. Germline assignment: CDR1 DFQATT and CDR2 SNEGSKA (reference sequence). The CDR3 is 13 amino acids. In nucleotides, the CDR3 is TGCAGTGCTAGAAGTGCGACCCAAGAGACCCAGTACTTC. Translated, it gives CSARSATQETQYF.

The chain joins TRBV2 to TRBJ1-2; D is undetermined. V lost 1 base, J lost 4 bases, and 13 bases lay in between. The length of the CDR3 is 15 residues. Germline V gene lookup returns CDR1 SNHLY and CDR2 FYNNEI. CDR3 sequence: CASSEEQGPSYGYTF. CDR3 sequence (DNA): TGTGCCAGCAGTGAAGAACAAGGTCCTAGCTATGGCTACACCTTC.

CDR3 in amino acids: CASSWGQGTGNTIYF. CDR3 DNA: TGTGCCAGCAGTTGGGGACAGGGGACTGGAAACACCATATATTTT. V is TRBV12-3 or TRBV12-4 and J is TRBJ1-3; 10 bases align to TRBD1. V gave up 4 bases and J gave up 2 bases; unmatched junction bases: 2. This CDR3 contains 15 residues.

This clonotype came up a few times. The chain carries TRBV27 and TRBJ1-2; D gene ambiguous. The CDR3 is made up of 13 amino acids. Trimming pared 5 bases from V and 7 bases from J, leaving 14 bases between. Germline V gene lookup returns CDR1 MNHEY and CDR2 SMNVEV (reference sequence). The CDR3 protein is CASSKEDWRGYTF. The CDR3 coding sequence is TGTGCCAGCAGTAAGGAGGACTGGCGTGGCTACACCTTC.

The V gene is TRBV12-5, the J gene TRBJ2-1; D might be TRBD1 (6 bases). V lost 5 bases, J lost 6 bases, and 26 bases lay in between. Germline lookup yields CDR1 LGHNT and CDR2 FRNRAP. The CDR3 has 18 residues. In nucleotides, the CDR3 is TGTGCTAGTGGTAGCCAGAGTCGACAGGCCGGTAGGTCCAATGAGCAGTTCTTC. Encoded protein: CASGSQSRQAGRSNEQFF.

This clonotype was seen many times. V gene TRBV12-3 or TRBV12-4 combines with J gene TRBJ2-3; no firm D call. V was pared by 3 bases and J by 7 bases, with 5 bases between. This CDR3 is 11 amino acids long. CDR3 sequence reads: CASSLGNTQYF. CDR3 bases: TGTGCCAGCAGTTTGGGGAATACGCAGTATTTT.

The table lists this clonotype with a few counts. The rearrangement links TRBV4-2 to TRBJ1-6, with TRBD1 identical over 9 bases. V shed 0 bases and J 7 bases; nucleotides not matched to a gene: 10. CDR3 length equals 18 residues. Germline V lookup: CDR1 LGHNA, CDR2 YNFKEQ. The CDR3 region is CASSQDPLGTGLNSPLHF. CDR3 nucleotide sequence: TGTGCCAGCAGCCAAGATCCACTTGGGACAGGGTTGAATTCACCCCTCCACTTT.

Only a few counts were recorded for this clonotype. The chain is built from TRBV2 and TRBJ1-5; D not certain. The CDR3 is 13 amino acids. Germline CDR1 and CDR2: SNHLY and FYNNEI. V gave up 4 bases and J gave up 6 bases, with 10 bases separating them. For the CDR3, the DNA is TGTGCCAGCAGTGCAAGGGCCGGTCAGCCCCAGCATTTT. Its protein is CASSARAGQPQHF.

V gene TRBV24-1 combines with J gene TRBJ2-2; no firm D call. The length of the CDR3 is 13 residues. Germline CDR1 KGHDR, CDR2 SFDVKD. Deletions cut 9 bases from V and 4 bases from J, with 11 bases between. Here the CDR3 DNA reads TGTGCCACCCGCCGGGCTACCACCGGGGAGCTGTTTTTT. As protein: CATRRATTGELFF.

This clonotype has just a few counts. The chain uses TRBV7-2 and TRBJ2-1; 11 bases map to TRBD2. Germline CDR1 SGHTA, CDR2 FQGNSA. J lost 5 bases, V lost 2 bases, and 8 bases had no gene match. The CDR3 consists of 17 residues. CDR3 bases: TGTGCCAGCAGCTTACGTAGCGGGGGGGAGGCCCACAATGAGCAGTTCTTC. Protein sequence: CASSLRSGGEAHNEQFF. The full variable domain, with the rest looked up from reference TRBV7-2 and TRBJ2-1, is GAGVSQSPSNKVTEKGKDVELRCDPISGHTALYWYRQSLGQGLEFLIYFQGNSAPDKSGLPSDRFSAERTGGSVSTLTIQRTQQEDSAVYLCASSLRSGGEAHNEQFFGPGTRLTVL.

This clonotype occurred a few times. The chain links TRBV7-6 to TRBJ2-7, with 9 bases that match TRBD1. With V trimmed by 4 bases and J by 3 bases, 4 bases remained unmatched. CDR3 length equals 14 residues. The germline gives CDR1 SGHVS, CDR2 FNYEAQ. The CDR3 region is CASSSLTGGYEQYF. CDR3 bases: TGTGCCAGCAGCTCACTGACAGGGGGCTACGAGCAGTACTTC.

This clonotype showed up just once. CDR3 protein: CASSIDFGGQPQHF. CDR3 DNA: TGTGCCAGTAGTATAGATTTTGGGGGTCAGCCCCAGCATTTT. The chain couples TRBV19 to TRBJ1-5; perhaps TRBD1 as D (5 bases). Trimming cost V 0 bases and J 6 bases, with 9 bases left between them. This CDR3 has 14 residues. Germline V gives CDR1 LNHDA, CDR2 SQIVND (reference sequence). The variable domain in full, completed from reference TRBV19 and TRBJ1-5, reads DGGITQSPKYLFRKEGQNVTLSCEQNLNHDAMYWYRQDPGQGLRLIYYSQIVNDFQKGDIAEGYSVSREKKESFPLTVTSAQKNPTAFYLCASSIDFGGQPQHFGDGTRLSIL.

The V gene is TRBV4-2, the J gene TRBJ2-7; 10 nucleotides agree with TRBD2. The germline V gene encodes CDR1 LGHNA and CDR2 YNFKEQ. The CDR3 has 15 residues. V dropped 1 base and J dropped 5; count of bases not matched to a gene: 5. The CDR3 is CASSQVTTSGNEQYF. For the CDR3, the DNA is TGTGCCAGCAGCCAAGTCACTACTAGCGGGAACGAGCAGTACTTC.

This clonotype was recorded many times. The rearrangement joins TRBV29-1 to TRBJ1-2; D is perhaps TRBD1 (5 bases). Trimming left V 3 bases short and J 3 bases short, with 5 bases between. The CDR3 runs 11 residues. Germline lookup yields CDR1 SQVTM and CDR2 ANQGSEA. CDR3 sequence reads: CSVDRDYGYTF. Here the CDR3 DNA reads TGCAGCGTTGACAGGGACTATGGCTACACCTTC. Filled out from reference TRBV29-1 and TRBJ1-2, the complete variable domain reads SAVISQKPSRDICQRGTSLTIQCQVDSQVTMMFWYRQQPGQSLTLIATANQGSEATYESGFVIDKFPISRPNLTFSTLTVSNMSPEDSSIYLCSVDRDYGYTFGSGTRLTVV.

V is TRBV7-9 and J is TRBJ1-4; unclear D gene. The CDR3 is 12 amino acids. V shed 4 bases and J shed 8 bases, with 8 bases lying between them. Germline CDR1 reads SEHNR; CDR2 reads FQNEAQ (reference sequence). The CDR3 DNA follows: TGTGCCAGCAGCTATGTCCCGGAAAAACTGTTTTTT. As protein: CASSYVPEKLFF.

This clonotype was detected only a few times. The rearrangement uses TRBV3-1 and TRBJ1-6; 8 nucleotides line up with TRBD1. CDR1 is LGHDT and CDR2 is YNNKEL in the germline V gene (reference sequence). The CDR3 extends over 15 amino acids. The J segment lost 9 bases and the V segment lost 4 bases, leaving 8 bases of the junction unmatched. CDR3 nucleotide sequence: TGTGCCAGCAGCCCCCAGCGGACAGGGAGTTCACCCCTCCACTTT. Protein sequence: CASSPQRTGSSPLHF.

This chain connects TRBV5-6 to TRBJ1-2, with TRBD1 as a possible D gene (6 bases). The germline V gene has CDR1 SGHDT and CDR2 YYEEEE. This CDR3 is built from 14 residues. The V gene lost 6 bases and the J gene lost 7 bases, with 19 bases spanning the gap. CDR3 nucleotides: TGTGCCAGCACCGAGCCCGGCAGGGGAGGTGGCTACACCTTC. It encodes CASTEPGRGGGYTF.

The chain has TRBV4-3 and TRBJ2-3; 10 nucleotides align to TRBD2. The V gene's germline CDR1 is LGHNA and CDR2 YSLEER. The CDR3 totals 16 residues. Trimming cost V 0 bases and J 6 bases; bases outside gene matches: 6. In nucleotides, the CDR3 is TGCGCCAGCAGCCAAGATTCCAGCGGGGGGGCCGATACGCAGTATTTT. This translates into CASSQDSSGGADTQYF.

At least ten counts were recorded for this clonotype. The chain recombines TRBV12-3 or TRBV12-4 with TRBJ1-4, with unresolved D. The CDR3 totals 13 residues. The V and J ends lost 5 bases and 7 bases respectively, with 11 bases between them. In DNA form, the CDR3 reads TGTGCCAGCAGTCCCACCCGGGGTGAAAAACTGTTTTTT. It specifies CASSPTRGEKLFF.

This chain uses TRBV5-1 with TRBJ2-1, with TRBD2 matching 8 bases. CDR1 and CDR2 (germline): SGHRS, YFSETQ. The CDR3 totals 16 residues. Unmatched junction bases numbered 11, after V lost 2 bases and J lost 7 bases. CDR3 protein: CASSLTPGLGRNEQFF. CDR3 DNA: TGCGCCAGCAGCTTAACACCGGGACTAGGAAGGAATGAGCAGTTCTTC.

The gene calls are TRBV9 and TRBJ2-1, with D hard to call. V was cut by 3 bases and J by 8 bases, with 9 bases left in between. The CDR3 is 12 residues long. CDR1 SGDLS and CDR2 YYNGEE come from the germline V gene. CDR3 DNA: TGTGCCAGCAGCGCCTACCCCCATGAGCAGTTCTTC. Amino acid sequence: CASSAYPHEQFF.

The table lists this clonotype with a few counts. This chain uses TRBV7-3 with TRBJ2-2; D ambiguous. Germline V lookup: CDR1 SGHTA, CDR2 FQGTGA. V lost 1 base and J lost 1, with 7 bases in between. The CDR3 spans 15 residues. CDR3 in amino acids: CASSLSSQNTGELFF. CDR3 sequence (DNA): TGTGCCAGCAGCTTAAGTAGTCAGAACACCGGGGAGCTGTTTTTT.

This clonotype turned up a few times. The rearrangement links TRBV9 to TRBJ2-3, with D possibly called TRBD1 or TRBD2 (5 bases each). CDR1 and CDR2 from the germline V gene are SGDLS and YYNGEE. The CDR3 is 13 amino acids. V was cut by 4 bases and J by 6 bases, with 12 bases left in between. This CDR3 reads CASSSYWGDTQYF. CDR3 nucleotides: TGTGCCAGCAGCTCATATTGGGGGGATACGCAGTATTTT.

This clonotype was seen many times. The chain recombines TRBV12-3 or TRBV12-4 with TRBJ1-2; the D gene is possibly TRBD1 (6 bases). The CDR3 totals 13 residues. V was clipped by 6 bases and J by 2 bases, with 10 bases between them. Written as DNA, the CDR3 is TGTGCCAGCAGAAAGGACAGCAACTATGGCTACACCTTC. Its protein product is CASRKDSNYGYTF.

This clonotype showed up just a few times. The chain carries TRBV12-5 and TRBJ2-1; 11 positions match TRBD2. Germline assignment: CDR1 LGHNT and CDR2 FRNRAP. The CDR3 totals 18 residues. The V gene end was trimmed by 2 bases and the J gene end by 0 bases; junction bases not matched to a gene: 6. CDR3: CASGLWPSGRSSYNEQFF. Here the CDR3 DNA reads TGTGCTAGTGGTTTGTGGCCTAGCGGGAGGAGCTCCTACAATGAGCAGTTCTTC.

This clonotype was seen a handful of times. The chain uses TRBV7-8 and TRBJ2-7; perhaps TRBD2 as D (6 bases). Germline CDR1 reads SGHVS; CDR2 reads FQNEAQ. Trimming took 3 bases from V and 2 from J, leaving 14 bases between them. The CDR3 covers 15 residues. The CDR3 sequence: CASSFAGSAPYEQYF. The DNA for the CDR3 is TGTGCCAGCAGCTTCGCCGGGAGTGCCCCCTACGAGCAGTACTTC.

This clonotype showed up just a few times. The J gene is TRBJ1-6, the V gene TRBV7-8; TRBD1 aligns across 10 bases. Germline V lookup: CDR1 SGHVS, CDR2 FQNEAQ. Trimming cost V 1 base and J 1 base; bases outside gene matches: 7. This CDR3 has 19 amino acids. The CDR3: CASSLDSGTGASYNSPLHF. CDR3 sequence (DNA): TGTGCCAGCAGCTTAGATTCCGGGACAGGGGCATCCTATAATTCACCCCTCCACTTT.